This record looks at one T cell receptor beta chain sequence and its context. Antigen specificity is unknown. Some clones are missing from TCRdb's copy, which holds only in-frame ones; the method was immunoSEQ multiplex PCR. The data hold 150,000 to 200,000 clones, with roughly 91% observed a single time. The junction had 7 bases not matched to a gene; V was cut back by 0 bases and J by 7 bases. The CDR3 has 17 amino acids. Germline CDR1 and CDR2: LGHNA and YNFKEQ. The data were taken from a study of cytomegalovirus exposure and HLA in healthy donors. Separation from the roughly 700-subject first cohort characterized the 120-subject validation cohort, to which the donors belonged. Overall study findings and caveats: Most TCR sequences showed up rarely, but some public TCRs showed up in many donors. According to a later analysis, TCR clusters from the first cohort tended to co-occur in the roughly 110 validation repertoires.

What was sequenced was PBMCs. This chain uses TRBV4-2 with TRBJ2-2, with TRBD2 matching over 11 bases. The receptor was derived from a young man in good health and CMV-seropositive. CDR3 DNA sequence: TGTGCCAGCAGCCAAGACGGTGCTAGCGGGAGGTTCGGGGAGCTGTTTTTT. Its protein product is CASSQDGASGRFGELFF.